A selection of T cell receptor beta chains follows, all from one sample in a study of blood T cell repertoires in COVID-19. Produced via immunoSEQ multiplex PCR; TCRdb's table is partial and in-frame only. This sample carries fewer than 300,000 clones, approximately 87% of them seen once, and the ten largest clones take roughly 12%. Sequences were obtained from peripheral blood. The receptors shown here come from a woman in her twenties or thirties with COVID-19, enrolled during active disease. Both conserved end residues are part of each CDR3. D genes are given only for firm matches. Expanded clones are given a class, and other clones once, few, many or no size at all.

size	D	J	V	DNA	CDR3
many	TRBD1	TRBJ1-1	TRBV18	TGTGCCAGCTCACCAGTGACAGGGCGGACTGAAGCTTTCTTT	CASSPVTGRTEAFF
NA	NA	TRBJ2-7	TRBV27	TGTGCCACCTCCCCTGGGGCCGCCTACGAGCAGTACTTC	CATSPGAAYEQYF
NA	TRBD1	TRBJ2-7	TRBV5-1	TGCGCCAGCAGCTTGGGGGGGACAGGGGACGAGCAGTACTTC	CASSLGGTGDEQYF
NA	NA	TRBJ1-4	TRBV28	TGTGCCAGCAGTTTAGGGGGGAATGAAAAACTGTTTTTT	CASSLGGNEKLFF
NA	NA	TRBJ2-5	TRBV11-2	TGTGCCAGCAGCTCGAAGGGGCAGACCCAGTACTTC	CASSSKGQTQYF
NA	NA	TRBJ2-7	TRBV20-1	TGCAGTGCTAGGGACATGGGGGAGCAGTACTTC	CSARDMGEQYF
NA	TRBD1	TRBJ1-6	TRBV6-5	TGTGCCAGCAGTCAATCCGACAGGGCGAATTCACCCCTCCACTTT	CASSQSDRANSPLHF
NA	NA	TRBJ1-2	TRBV7-9	TGTGCCAGCAGCTTACCCCCTGGGGGGGAATACACCTTC	CASSLPPGGEYTF
NA	NA	TRBJ1-5	TRBV28	TGTGCCAGCAGTTCAGGGGAGCCCCAGCCCCAGCATTTT	CASSSGEPQPQHF
NA	TRBD1	TRBJ1-2	TRBV5-4	TGTGCCAGCAGCCGACCCGACAGGGGGAACTATGGCTACACCTTC	CASSRPDRGNYGYTF
NA	NA	TRBJ1-1	TRBV7-9	TGTGCCAGCAGCCAAAGCCTGAACACTGAAGCTTTCTTT	CASSQSLNTEAFF
NA	TRBD2	TRBJ2-7	TRBV5-1	TGCGCCAGCAGCTTGGAAGGTTCCAGCGGGGTCTACGAGCAGTACTTC	CASSLEGSSGVYEQYF
NA	NA	TRBJ2-7	TRBV19	TGTGCCAGTAAGGAGAATAGCGTCTCCTACGAGCAGTACTTC	CASKENSVSYEQYF
many	NA	TRBJ1-3	TRBV5-5	TGTGCCAGCAGCTTGTTTTCAGGGAGGGGCACCATATATTTT	CASSLFSGRGTIYF
NA	NA	TRBJ2-1	TRBV28	TGTGCCAGCCAAGACACCTACAATGAGCAGTTCTTC	CASQDTYNEQFF
NA	TRBD1	TRBJ2-7	TRBV10-3	TGTGCCACCCTTCAGGGGGCGAGCTCCTACGAGCAGTACTTC	CATLQGASSYEQYF
NA	NA	TRBJ2-7	TRBV7-2	TGTGCCAGGACCGGGACAACCCCCTACGAGCAGTACTTC	CARTGTTPYEQYF
NA	NA	TRBJ2-3	TRBV5-4	TGTGCCAGCAGCCTCGGCGGGCAGTTGGGGAGCACAGATACGCAGTATTTT	CASSLGGQLGSTDTQYF
NA	NA	TRBJ1-4	TRBV5-1	TGCGCCAGCAGCTTGGCCCGAGGGCCAACTAATGAAAAACTGTTTTTT	CASSLARGPTNEKLFF
NA	NA	TRBJ2-2	TRBV11-3	TGTGCCAGCCAGACAGGAAACACCGGGGAGCTGTTTTTT	CASQTGNTGELFF
NA	TRBD1	TRBJ2-1	TRBV14	TGTGCCAGCAGCCAAGGGCAGGGGGCGTTTGATGAGCAGTTCTTC	CASSQGQGAFDEQFF
few	NA	TRBJ2-2	TRBV5-1	TGCGCCAGCAGCTCCTCGGTTGGAGCCACCGGGGAGCTGTTTTTT	CASSSSVGATGELFF
NA	TRBD1	TRBJ1-2	TRBV7-9	TGTGCCAGCAGCTTAGCTTCTGCCAGGGGGAAGGATGGCTACACCTTC	CASSLASARGKDGYTF
NA	TRBD2	TRBJ2-1	TRBV5-1	TGCGCCAGCAGCCTGGCGGGGGGGGTCTACAATGAGCAGTTCTTC	CASSLAGGVYNEQFF
NA	TRBD2	TRBJ2-1	TRBV9	TGTGCCAGCAGCGTAGGCGGGGAGGGGGAGCAGTTCTTC	CASSVGGEGEQFF
NA	NA	TRBJ2-3	TRBV30	TGTGCCTGGAGTGTACGGAGGGGAGATACGCAGTATTTT	CAWSVRRGDTQYF
once	NA	TRBJ1-4	TRBV7-9	TGTGCCAGCAGCGCGGGAATCCAGGAAAAACTGTTTTTT	CASSAGIQEKLFF
NA	TRBD1	TRBJ1-2	TRBV11-2	TGTGCCAGCAGCCGAGCAGGGGGCTTCTATGGCTACACCTTC	CASSRAGGFYGYTF
NA	TRBD1	TRBJ1-2	TRBV28	TGTGCCAGCAGCTTAGGACAGGGGGCGGATGGCTACACCTTC	CASSLGQGADGYTF
NA	NA	TRBJ1-5	TRBV12-3/TRBV12-4	TGTGCCAGCACTCCTGGGGGCCATCAGCCCCAGCATTTT	CASTPGGHQPQHF
few	NA	TRBJ2-1	TRBV27	TGTGCCAGCAGTCAGGGCTACAATGAGCAGTTCTTC	CASSQGYNEQFF